This TCR beta chain comes out of a study of spatial heterogeneity in lung cancer. Study results and caveats: Within tumors, counts of expanded alpha and beta TCRs tracked tumor mutation counts.

Trimming took 1 base from V and 5 from J, leaving 14 bases between them. The CDR3 spans 15 residues. Germline values: CDR1 SGHTA, CDR2 FQGNSA. The presence of a unique molecular identifier marked each TCR cDNA molecule. TCRdb called the 5' RACE reads again in MiXCR, with one record for every CDR3 protein. The data show under 7,500 distinct CDR3 sequences, around 15% seen once. This clonotype is termed medium-sized. The antigen remains unidentified. Time point noted: sample taken at primary tumor resection. The sequence came from a female donor with early-stage non-small cell lung cancer. This rearrangement joins TRBV7-2 to TRBJ1-2, with D possibly TRBD1 on 5 matching bases. This sample comprised lung tumor tissue, obtained at surgery. The CDR3 protein is CASSLGQQVFYGYTF. The CDR3 nucleotides read TGTGCCAGCAGCTTAGGACAACAGGTCTTTTATGGCTACACCTTC.